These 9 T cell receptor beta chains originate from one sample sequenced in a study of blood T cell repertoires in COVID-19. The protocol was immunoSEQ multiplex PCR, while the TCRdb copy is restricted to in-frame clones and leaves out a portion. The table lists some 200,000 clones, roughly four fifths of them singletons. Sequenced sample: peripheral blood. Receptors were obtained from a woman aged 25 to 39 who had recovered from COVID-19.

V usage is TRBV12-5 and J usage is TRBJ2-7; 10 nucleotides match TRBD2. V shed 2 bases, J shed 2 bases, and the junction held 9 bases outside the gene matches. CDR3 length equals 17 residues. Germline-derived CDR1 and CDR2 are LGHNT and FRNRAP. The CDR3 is CASGLTLAGAMPYEQYF. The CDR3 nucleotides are TGTGCTAGTGGTTTGACGCTAGCGGGAGCGATGCCCTACGAGCAGTACTTC. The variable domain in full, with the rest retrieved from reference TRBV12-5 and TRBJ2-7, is DARVTQTPRHKVTEMGQEVTMRCQPILGHNTVFWYRQTMMQGLELLAYFRNRAPLDDSGMPKDRFSAEMPDATLATLKIQPSEPRDSAVYFCASGLTLAGAMPYEQYFGPGTRLTVT.

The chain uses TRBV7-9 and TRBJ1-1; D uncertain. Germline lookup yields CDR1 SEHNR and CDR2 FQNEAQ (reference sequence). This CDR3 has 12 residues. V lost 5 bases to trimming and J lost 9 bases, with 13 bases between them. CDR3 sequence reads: CASSANRDQAFF. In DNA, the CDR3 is TGTGCCAGCAGCGCAAACAGAGATCAAGCTTTCTTT.

The CDR3 spells CASSQEETSGSGRTDTQYF. CDR3 DNA sequence: TGCGCCAGCAGCCAAGAAGAGACTAGCGGCTCAGGGAGGACAGATACGCAGTATTTT. This sequence joins TRBV4-1 and TRBJ2-3; the match to TRBD2 covers 9 bases. This CDR3 has 19 amino acids. Germline V gives CDR1 MGHRA, CDR2 YSYEKL. V lost 0 bases and J lost 3; bases outside the gene matches: 13.

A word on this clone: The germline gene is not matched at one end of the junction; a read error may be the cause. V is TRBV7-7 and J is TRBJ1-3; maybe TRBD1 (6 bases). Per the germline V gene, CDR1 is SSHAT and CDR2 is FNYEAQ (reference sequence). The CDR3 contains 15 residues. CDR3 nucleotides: TGTGCTAGCAGTTCCACAGGGCCCCCTGGAAACACCATATATTTT. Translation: CASSSTGPPGNTIYF.

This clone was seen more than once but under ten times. DNA for the CDR3: TGTGCCAGCAGTCTCCTAGCTTCGGTTCGGTACGAGCAGTACTTC. As protein: CASSLLASVRYEQYF. The chain employs TRBV27 and TRBJ2-7; weak D call: TRBD2 (5 bases). The CDR3 totals 15 residues. Germline CDR1 MNHEY, CDR2 SMNVEV (reference sequence). V lost 5 bases to trimming and J lost 4 bases, with 18 bases between them.

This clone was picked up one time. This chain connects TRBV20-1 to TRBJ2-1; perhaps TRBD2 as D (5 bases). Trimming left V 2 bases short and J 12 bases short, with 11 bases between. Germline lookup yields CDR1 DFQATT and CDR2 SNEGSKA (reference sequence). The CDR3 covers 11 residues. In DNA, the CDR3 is TGCAGTGCTAGACACCAGCGGTGGCAGTTCTTC. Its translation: CSARHQRWQFF.

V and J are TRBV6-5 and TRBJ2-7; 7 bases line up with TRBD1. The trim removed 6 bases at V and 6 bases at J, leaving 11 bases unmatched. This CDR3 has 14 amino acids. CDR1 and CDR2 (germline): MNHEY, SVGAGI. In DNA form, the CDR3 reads TGTGCCAGCAGACTCGGCCGGGACAGAGGCGAGCAGTACTTC. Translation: CASRLGRDRGEQYF.

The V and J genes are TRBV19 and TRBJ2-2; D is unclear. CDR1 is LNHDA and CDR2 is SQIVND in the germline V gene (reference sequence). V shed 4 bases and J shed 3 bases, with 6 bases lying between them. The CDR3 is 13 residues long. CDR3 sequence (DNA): TGTGCCAGTAGTACTCAGTACACCGGGGAGCTGTTTTTT. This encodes CASSTQYTGELFF. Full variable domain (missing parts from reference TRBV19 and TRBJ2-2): DGGITQSPKYLFRKEGQNVTLSCEQNLNHDAMYWYRQDPGQGLRLIYYSQIVNDFQKGDIAEGYSVSREKKESFPLTVTSAQKNPTAFYLCASSTQYTGELFFGEGSRLTVL.

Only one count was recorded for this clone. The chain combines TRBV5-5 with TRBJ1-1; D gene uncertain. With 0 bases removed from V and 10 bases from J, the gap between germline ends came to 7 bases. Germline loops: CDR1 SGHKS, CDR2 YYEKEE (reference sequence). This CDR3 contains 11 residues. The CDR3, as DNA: TGTGCCAGCAGCTTGGAAGTAGCAGCTTTCTTT. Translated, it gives CASSLEVAAFF. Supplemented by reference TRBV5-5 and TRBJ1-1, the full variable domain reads DAGVTQSPTHLIKTRGQQVTLRCSPISGHKSVSWYQQVLGQGPQFIFQYYEKEERGRGNFPDRFSARQFPNYSSELNVNALLLGDSALYLCASSLEVAAFFGQGTRLTVV.